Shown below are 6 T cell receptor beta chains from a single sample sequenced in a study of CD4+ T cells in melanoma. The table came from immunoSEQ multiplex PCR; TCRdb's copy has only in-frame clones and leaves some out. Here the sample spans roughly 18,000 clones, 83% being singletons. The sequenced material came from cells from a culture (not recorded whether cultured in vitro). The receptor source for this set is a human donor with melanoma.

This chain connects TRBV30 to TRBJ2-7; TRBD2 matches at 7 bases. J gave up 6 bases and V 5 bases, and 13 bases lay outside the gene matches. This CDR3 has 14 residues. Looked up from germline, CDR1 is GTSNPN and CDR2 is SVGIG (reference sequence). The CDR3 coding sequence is TGTGCCTGGCCCAGTTTTTCTTCGGGAGGCGAGCAGTACTTC. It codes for CAWPSFSSGGEQYF. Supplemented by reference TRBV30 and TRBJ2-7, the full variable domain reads SQTIHQWPATLVQPVGSPLSLECTVEGTSNPNLYWYRQAAGRGLQLLFYSVGIGQISSEVPQNLSASRPQDRQFILSSKKLLLSDSGFYLCAWPSFSSGGEQYFGPGTRLTVT.

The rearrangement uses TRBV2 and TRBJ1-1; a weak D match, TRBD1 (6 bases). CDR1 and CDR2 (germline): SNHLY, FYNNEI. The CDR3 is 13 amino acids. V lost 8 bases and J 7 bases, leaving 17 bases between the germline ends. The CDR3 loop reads CASDRGGAREAFF. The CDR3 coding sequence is TGTGCCAGCGACCGCGGGGGGGCGCGTGAAGCTTTCTTT.

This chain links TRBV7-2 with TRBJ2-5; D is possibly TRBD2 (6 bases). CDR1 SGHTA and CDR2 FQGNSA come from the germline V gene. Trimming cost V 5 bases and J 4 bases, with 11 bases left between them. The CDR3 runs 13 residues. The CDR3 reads CASSPGSTETQYF. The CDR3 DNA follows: TGTGCCAGCAGCCCCGGGAGTACAGAGACCCAGTACTTC.

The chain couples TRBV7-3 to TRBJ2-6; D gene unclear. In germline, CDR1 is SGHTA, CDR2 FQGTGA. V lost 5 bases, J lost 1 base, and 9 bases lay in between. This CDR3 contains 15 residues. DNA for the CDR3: TGTGCCAGCAGCCCTGACCCTTCTGGGGCCAACGTCCTGACTTTC. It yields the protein CASSPDPSGANVLTF.

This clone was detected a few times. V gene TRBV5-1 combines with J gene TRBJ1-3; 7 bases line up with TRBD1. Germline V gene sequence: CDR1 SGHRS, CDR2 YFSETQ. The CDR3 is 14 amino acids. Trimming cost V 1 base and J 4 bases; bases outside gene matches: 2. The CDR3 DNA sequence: TGCGCCAGCAGCTTGTGGGGACAGGGAAACACCATATATTTT. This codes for CASSLWGQGNTIYF.

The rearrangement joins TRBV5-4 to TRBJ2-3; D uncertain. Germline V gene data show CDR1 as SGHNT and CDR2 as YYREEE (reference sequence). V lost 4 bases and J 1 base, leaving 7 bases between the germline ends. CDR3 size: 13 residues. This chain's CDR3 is CASSPFGTDTQYF. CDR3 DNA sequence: TGTGCCAGCAGCCCTTTCGGCACAGATACGCAGTATTTT.